Each of the 26 T cell receptor beta chains below was sequenced from the same sample in a study of cytomegalovirus exposure and HLA in healthy donors. This PCR relied on a set of 60 Vbeta primers and 13 Jbeta primers. Sequenced by immunoSEQ multiplex PCR; TCRdb stores in-frame clones only, minus some. The data contain 100,000 to 150,000 clones, roughly 80% of them singletons. Source material: PBMCs. These receptors were taken from a young man in good health and CMV-seronegative.

J is TRBJ2-7 and V is TRBV27; D not resolved. This CDR3 contains 14 residues. Between the trimmed V and J ends, which lost 3 bases and 7 bases, there was a span of 16 bases. Germline V gene data show CDR1 as MNHEY and CDR2 as SMNVEV (reference sequence). CDR3 in DNA: TGTGCCAGCAGTTTCCGACTGGGTCTGAGGGAGCAGTACTTC. Translating gives CASSFRLGLREQYF.

The chain recombines TRBV13 with TRBJ2-3; 11 nucleotides align to TRBD2. Germline V gene lookup returns CDR1 PRHDT and CDR2 FYEKMQ (reference sequence). V lost 4 bases to trimming and J lost 4 bases; unmatched junction nucleotides: 7. The CDR3 covers 16 residues. The CDR3 DNA reads as TGTGCCAGCAGCTCCCTAGCGGGAGGAGCGGCAGATACGCAGTATTTT. Translation: CASSSLAGGAADTQYF.

The chain uses TRBV28 and TRBJ1-2; the D gene is possibly TRBD1 (6 bases). CDR3 length: 14 residues. Germline-derived CDR1 and CDR2 are MDHEN and SYDVKM. Between the trimmed V and J ends, which lost 2 bases and 8 bases, there was a span of 15 bases. CDR3 sequence reads: CASSLAQGKYGYTF. CDR3 nucleotide sequence: TGTGCCAGCAGTTTAGCCCAGGGGAAGTACGGCTACACCTTC.

This chain connects TRBV27 to TRBJ2-7; D is possibly TRBD1 (5 bases). The V and J ends lost 3 bases and 4 bases respectively, with 10 bases between them. The CDR3 sequence is 13 residues long. Germline CDR1 is MNHEY and CDR2 is SMNVEV (reference sequence). CDR3 DNA: TGTGCCAGCAGTTTGGACACCGAATACGAGCAGTACTTC. This gives the protein CASSLDTEYEQYF.

The chain combines TRBV5-1 with TRBJ2-2, with D possibly matching TRBD2 (6 bases). The CDR3 totals 14 residues. Germline V gives CDR1 SGHRS, CDR2 YFSETQ. Trimming left V 2 bases short and J 7 bases short, with 12 bases between. The CDR3 sequence is CASSLRLALGELFF. Here the CDR3 DNA reads TGCGCCAGCAGCTTACGGCTAGCGCTCGGGGAGCTGTTTTTT.

The chain employs TRBV27 and TRBJ2-7; 7 nucleotides match TRBD1. V gave up 9 bases and J gave up 0 bases; unmatched junction bases: 8. The CDR3 extends over 14 amino acids. The germline V gene encodes CDR1 MNHEY and CDR2 SMNVEV (reference sequence). The CDR3 is CASGTGAFSYEQYF. In DNA form, the CDR3 reads TGTGCCAGTGGTACAGGGGCCTTCTCCTACGAGCAGTACTTC.

The V gene is TRBV29-1, the J gene TRBJ2-3; the D gene is possibly TRBD2 (6 bases). Deletions cut 3 bases from V and 7 bases from J, with 11 bases between. Germline CDR1 reads SQVTM; CDR2 reads ANQGSEA. The CDR3 length is 12 residues. CDR3 in DNA: TGCAGCGTTGAGCGGGAAGGCTATACGCAGTATTTT. It is translated as CSVEREGYTQYF.

This clone has a single count. The CDR3 DNA is TGTGCCAGCAGCTTAACTCGGACAGGGGGCGCTGAAGCTTTCTTT. Encoded protein: CASSLTRTGGAEAFF. This sequence joins TRBV11-3 and TRBJ1-1, with 11 bases matching TRBD1. The CDR3 has 15 residues. Germline trimming cut 2 bases from V and 6 bases from J; bases unmatched to any gene: 5. The V gene's germline CDR1 is SGHNT and CDR2 YENEEA.

The CDR3 here is CASSISRTGELFF. The CDR3 bases are TGTGCCAGTAGTATTAGCCGGACCGGGGAGCTGTTTTTT. The chain is built from TRBV19 and TRBJ2-2; D uncertain. Trimming pared 3 bases from V and 5 bases from J, leaving 7 bases between. The CDR3 extends over 13 amino acids. Looked up from germline, CDR1 is LNHDA and CDR2 is SQIVND (reference sequence). The complete variable domain, with remaining parts taken from reference TRBV19 and TRBJ2-2, reads DGGITQSPKYLFRKEGQNVTLSCEQNLNHDAMYWYRQDPGQGLRLIYYSQIVNDFQKGDIAEGYSVSREKKESFPLTVTSAQKNPTAFYLCASSISRTGELFFGEGSRLTVL.

The rearrangement joins TRBV18 to TRBJ2-1; D possibly corresponds to TRBD1 (6 bases). The ends were cut back, 2 bases at V and 0 bases at J, with 14 bases in the middle. Germline values: CDR1 KGHSH, CDR2 LQKENI. The CDR3 sequence is 17 residues long. For the CDR3, the DNA is TGTGCCAGCTCACCAGGGGGCGGTCCGAGCTCCTACAATGAGCAGTTCTTC. It encodes CASSPGGGPSSYNEQFF.

This chain links TRBV5-1 with TRBJ2-7; 7 bases match TRBD2. Looked up from germline, CDR1 is SGHRS and CDR2 is YFSETQ. V lost 5 bases, J lost 6 bases, and 11 bases stayed unmatched. The CDR3 is 14 amino acids. The CDR3 nucleotides read TGCGCCAGCAGGTCAGGAGGGAGGGCCTGCGAGCAGTACTTC. Amino acid sequence: CASRSGGRACEQYF.

This sequence joins TRBV5-1 and TRBJ2-3, with TRBD2 matching 8 bases. CDR1 is SGHRS and CDR2 is YFSETQ in the germline V gene. The CDR3 totals 17 residues. V trimming: 4 bases; J trimming: 2 bases; junction bases outside the gene matches: 12. CDR3 loop: CASSRMTSAGATDTQYF. The CDR3 nucleotides read TGCGCCAGCAGCAGAATGACTAGCGCGGGCGCCACAGATACGCAGTATTTT.

The chain carries TRBV5-4 and TRBJ1-2; D is undetermined. V gave up 1 base and J gave up 3 bases, with 10 bases separating them. Germline CDR1 is SGHNT and CDR2 is YYREEE (reference sequence). The CDR3 sequence is 14 residues long. CDR3 coding DNA: TGTGCCAGCAGCTTGTCAGGATCCGACTATGGCTACACCTTC. Translation gives CASSLSGSDYGYTF.

The chain recombines TRBV5-1 with TRBJ1-1; 9 nucleotides align to TRBD1. The CDR3 is made up of 13 amino acids. Trimming cost V 2 bases and J 5 bases; bases outside gene matches: 1. The germline V gene has CDR1 SGHRS and CDR2 YFSETQ. The CDR3 protein is CASSLQGATEAFF. CDR3 DNA sequence: TGCGCCAGCAGCTTACAGGGGGCGACTGAAGCTTTCTTT. Together with reference TRBV5-1 and TRBJ1-1, the CDR3 gives the full variable domain: KAGVTQTPRYLIKTRGQQVTLSCSPISGHRSVSWYQQTPGQGLQFLFEYFSETQRNKGNFPGRFSGRQFSNSRSEMNVSTLELGDSALYLCASSLQGATEAFFGQGTRLTVV.

In this sample, this clone turned up a few times. This chain joins TRBV7-6 and TRBJ2-1; TRBD1 is a possible D gene (5 bases). From germline, CDR1 is SGHVS and CDR2 FNYEAQ. Trimming left V 5 bases short and J 8 bases short, with 19 bases between. This CDR3 comprises 15 residues. CDR3 amino acids: CASSRDSRLLDEQFF. Here the CDR3 DNA reads TGTGCCAGCAGCCGAGACAGCCGACTTCTTGATGAGCAGTTCTTC.

The chain carries TRBV11-3 and TRBJ2-7, with 10 bases matching TRBD2. CDR3 size: 13 residues. Germline V gives CDR1 SGHNT, CDR2 YENEEA. Losses at the gene ends were 9 bases for V and 3 bases for J; bases not matched to a gene: 5. The CDR3 sequence is CASTGTSVYEQYF. Here the CDR3 DNA reads TGTGCCAGTACAGGGACTAGCGTCTACGAGCAGTACTTC.

Of note for this clone: The junction differs from germline at one of its ends, possibly a read error. The chain links TRBV18 to TRBJ1-1, with 10 bases aligning to TRBD1. The CDR3 sequence is 15 residues long. Per the germline V gene, CDR1 is KGHSH and CDR2 is LQKENI. The CDR3 DNA is TGTGCCAGCTCAGCACCTGACAGGGGGCACACTGAAGCTTTCTTT. As protein: CASSAPDRGHTEAFF.

This clone is a singleton in its sample. The chain combines TRBV4-2 with TRBJ1-1, with D perhaps matching TRBD1 (5 bases). The length of the CDR3 is 16 residues. The germline gives CDR1 LGHNA, CDR2 YNFKEQ. Deletions cut 1 base from V and 11 bases from J, with 23 bases between. The CDR3 DNA is TGTGCCAGCAGCCAAGGCCCGGACACGGGGGGATGTACGGCTTTCTTT. As protein: CASSQGPDTGGCTAFF.

V and J are TRBV27 and TRBJ2-3; TRBD1 matches at 9 bases. In germline, CDR1 is MNHEY, CDR2 SMNVEV (reference sequence). The V gene end was trimmed by 8 bases and the J gene end by 5 bases; junction bases not matched to a gene: 11. The CDR3 has 15 amino acids. In DNA form, the CDR3 reads TGTGCCAGCCTCAACCTGGGACAGGGAATAGATACGCAGTATTTT. Residues: CASLNLGQGIDTQYF.

Here the CDR3 reads CASGLTGGAETQYF. The CDR3 nucleotides are TGTGCTAGTGGTTTGACGGGGGGTGCAGAGACCCAGTACTTC. The gene calls are TRBV12-5 and TRBJ2-5; 7 nucleotides match TRBD2. Germline assignment: CDR1 LGHNT and CDR2 FRNRAP. The CDR3 has 14 amino acids. J lost 4 bases, V lost 2 bases, and 4 bases had no gene match.

Of note for this clone: The sample has other DNA sequences that encode this CDR3 too. The V and J genes are TRBV27 and TRBJ2-7; D gene ambiguous. CDR1 is MNHEY, CDR2 SMNVEV, per germline (reference sequence). V gave up 2 bases and J gave up 2 bases, with 7 bases separating them. The CDR3 covers 13 residues. CDR3 sequence: CASSLGKTYEQYF. The CDR3 DNA follows: TGTGCCAGCAGTTTAGGCAAGACCTACGAGCAGTACTTC.

The chain uses TRBV27 and TRBJ1-5; a possible D gene is TRBD1 (5 bases). Germline V gene lookup returns CDR1 MNHEY and CDR2 SMNVEV (reference sequence). The V end lost 5 bases, the J end lost 3 bases, and 23 bases lay between the germline ends. This CDR3 is built from 18 residues. Here the CDR3 reads CASSLTAPQKSFNQPQHF. The CDR3 DNA reads as TGTGCCAGCAGTCTGACAGCTCCTCAAAAAAGTTTCAATCAGCCCCAGCATTTT.

The chain has TRBV11-3 and TRBJ1-1, with D possibly being TRBD1 (5 bases). Trimming shortened V by 1 base and J by 4 bases, and 13 bases separated the two germline ends. CDR1 and CDR2 (germline): SGHNT, YENEEA. This CDR3 is 15 amino acids long. CDR3 protein: CASSLAPGISTEAFF. CDR3 sequence (DNA): TGTGCCAGCAGCTTAGCTCCAGGGATAAGCACTGAAGCTTTCTTT.

This chain links TRBV28 with TRBJ1-1, with D tentatively TRBD1 (6 bases). V dropped 4 bases and J dropped 8 bases, with 8 bases sitting between them. The CDR3 has 11 residues. CDR1 and CDR2 (germline): MDHEN, SYDVKM. CDR3 residues: CASSYQGEAFF. The CDR3 region has the DNA TGTGCCAGCAGTTACCAGGGGGAAGCTTTCTTT. Full variable domain (rest looked up from reference TRBV28 and TRBJ1-1): DVKVTQSSRYLVKRTGEKVFLECVQDMDHENMFWYRQDPGLGLRLIYFSYDVKMKEKGDIPEGYSVSREKKERFSLILESASTNQTSMYLCASSYQGEAFFGQGTRLTVV.

The CDR3: CASGLVVAGATGELFF. The CDR3, as DNA: TGTGCTAGTGGTTTGGTAGTAGCGGGAGCCACCGGGGAGCTGTTTTTT. This chain connects TRBV12-5 to TRBJ2-2; the match to TRBD2 covers 9 bases. J was trimmed by 4 bases and V by 0 bases; bases with no gene match: 3. CDR1 and CDR2 from the germline V gene are LGHNT and FRNRAP. The length of the CDR3 is 16 residues.

This rearrangement joins TRBV6-1 to TRBJ2-3; D perhaps matches TRBD2 (6 bases). With 6 bases removed from V and 14 bases from J, the gap between germline ends came to 24 bases. CDR1 MNHNS and CDR2 SASEGT come from the germline V gene. This CDR3 contains 14 residues. Here the CDR3 DNA reads TGTGCCAGCAGGACCTTTATCGGGACTCCTTATTGGTATTTT. This sequence encodes CASRTFIGTPYWYF.